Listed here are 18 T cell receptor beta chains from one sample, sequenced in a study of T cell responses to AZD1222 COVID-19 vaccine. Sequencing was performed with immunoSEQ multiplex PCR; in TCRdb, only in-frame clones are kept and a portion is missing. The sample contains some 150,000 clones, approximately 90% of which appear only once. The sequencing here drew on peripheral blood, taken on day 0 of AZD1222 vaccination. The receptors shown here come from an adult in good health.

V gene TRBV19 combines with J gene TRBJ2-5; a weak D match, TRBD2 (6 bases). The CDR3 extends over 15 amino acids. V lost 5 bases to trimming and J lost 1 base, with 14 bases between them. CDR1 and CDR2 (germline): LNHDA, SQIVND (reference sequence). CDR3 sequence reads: CASSAGWGVQETQYF. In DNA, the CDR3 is TGTGCCAGTAGTGCCGGTTGGGGGGTCCAAGAGACCCAGTACTTC.

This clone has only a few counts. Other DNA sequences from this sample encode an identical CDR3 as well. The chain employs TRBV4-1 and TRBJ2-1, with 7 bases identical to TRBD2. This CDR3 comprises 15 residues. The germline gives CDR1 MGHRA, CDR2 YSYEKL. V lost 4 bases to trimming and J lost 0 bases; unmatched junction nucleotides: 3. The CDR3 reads CASSLLAVSYNEQFF. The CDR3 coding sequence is TGCGCCAGCAGCCTCCTAGCGGTCTCCTACAATGAGCAGTTCTTC.

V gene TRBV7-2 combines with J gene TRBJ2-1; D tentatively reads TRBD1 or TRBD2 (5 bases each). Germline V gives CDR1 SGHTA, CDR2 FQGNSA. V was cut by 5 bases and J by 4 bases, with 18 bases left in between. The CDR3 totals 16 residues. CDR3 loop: CASSERGLALYNEQFF. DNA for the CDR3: TGTGCCAGCAGCGAACGGGGCCTAGCCCTTTACAATGAGCAGTTCTTC. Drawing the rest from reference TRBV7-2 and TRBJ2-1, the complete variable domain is GAGVSQSPSNKVTEKGKDVELRCDPISGHTALYWYRQSLGQGLEFLIYFQGNSAPDKSGLPSDRFSAERTGGSVSTLTIQRTQQEDSAVYLCASSERGLALYNEQFFGPGTRLTVL.

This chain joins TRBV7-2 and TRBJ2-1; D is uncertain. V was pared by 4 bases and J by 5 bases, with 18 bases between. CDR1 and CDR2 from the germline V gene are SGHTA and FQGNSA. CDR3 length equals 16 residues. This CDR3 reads CASSYGWGRVDNEQFF. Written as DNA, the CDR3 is TGTGCCAGCAGCTACGGGTGGGGTCGGGTCGACAATGAGCAGTTCTTC.

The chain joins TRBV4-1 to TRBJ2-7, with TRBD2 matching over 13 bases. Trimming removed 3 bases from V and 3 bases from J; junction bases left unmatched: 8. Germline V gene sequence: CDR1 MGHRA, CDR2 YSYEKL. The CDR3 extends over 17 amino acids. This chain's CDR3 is CASSHPRTSGSGYEQYF. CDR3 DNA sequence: TGCGCCAGCAGCCATCCGAGGACTAGCGGGAGCGGCTACGAGCAGTACTTC.

This CDR3 reads CASSRQGDTGELFF. The CDR3 DNA sequence: TGTGCCAGTAGTAGACAGGGGGACACCGGGGAGCTGTTTTTT. The chain couples TRBV19 to TRBJ2-2; 9 bases line up with TRBD1. The CDR3 consists of 14 residues. Germline loops: CDR1 LNHDA, CDR2 SQIVND (reference sequence). The junction had 0 bases not matched to a gene; V was cut back by 4 bases and J by 3 bases. Supplemented by reference TRBV19 and TRBJ2-2, the full variable domain reads DGGITQSPKYLFRKEGQNVTLSCEQNLNHDAMYWYRQDPGQGLRLIYYSQIVNDFQKGDIAEGYSVSREKKESFPLTVTSAQKNPTAFYLCASSRQGDTGELFFGEGSRLTVL.

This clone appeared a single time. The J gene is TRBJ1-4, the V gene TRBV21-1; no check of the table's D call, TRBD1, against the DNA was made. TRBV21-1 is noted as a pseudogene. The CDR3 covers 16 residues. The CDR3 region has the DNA TGTGCCAGCAGCAAATATTACAGGGGGAGGGGTGAAAAACTGTTTTTT. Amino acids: CASSKYYRGRGEKLFF.

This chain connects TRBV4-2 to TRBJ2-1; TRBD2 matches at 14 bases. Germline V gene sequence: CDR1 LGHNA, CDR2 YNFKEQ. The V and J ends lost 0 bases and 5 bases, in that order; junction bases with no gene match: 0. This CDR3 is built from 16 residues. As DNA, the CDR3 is TGTGCCAGCAGCCAAGAGGGACTAGCGGGGGACAATGAGCAGTTCTTC. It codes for CASSQEGLAGDNEQFF.

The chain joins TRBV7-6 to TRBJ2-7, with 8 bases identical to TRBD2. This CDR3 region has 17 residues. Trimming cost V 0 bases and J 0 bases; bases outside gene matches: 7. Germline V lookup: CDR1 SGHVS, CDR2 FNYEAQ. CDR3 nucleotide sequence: TGTGCCAGCAGCTTAGCGCGGGGCGGGAGGCCCTCCTACGAGCAGTACTTC. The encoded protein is CASSLARGGRPSYEQYF.

CDR3 sequence (DNA): TGTGCCACCAGTGATCCGACCCCCGCCGGGGACGAGCAGTACTTC. Amino acid sequence: CATSDPTPAGDEQYF. V gene TRBV24-1 combines with J gene TRBJ2-7; D may be TRBD2 (5 bases). The CDR3 consists of 15 residues. The germline gives CDR1 KGHDR, CDR2 SFDVKD. Deletions cut 3 bases from V and 5 bases from J, with 16 bases between.

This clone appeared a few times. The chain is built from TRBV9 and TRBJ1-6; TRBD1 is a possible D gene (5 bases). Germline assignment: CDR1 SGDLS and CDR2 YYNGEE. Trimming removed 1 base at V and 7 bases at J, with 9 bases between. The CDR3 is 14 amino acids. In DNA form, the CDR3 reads TGTGCCAGCAGCGTACGAGGGGAGAATTCACCCCTCCACTTT. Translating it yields CASSVRGENSPLHF.

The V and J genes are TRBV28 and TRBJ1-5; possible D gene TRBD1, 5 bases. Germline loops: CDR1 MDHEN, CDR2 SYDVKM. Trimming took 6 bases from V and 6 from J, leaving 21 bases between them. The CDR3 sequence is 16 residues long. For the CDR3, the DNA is TGTGCCAGCAGCTCCGCGGAGGTTGGCGGGGGTCAGCCCCAGCATTTT. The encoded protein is CASSSAEVGGGQPQHF. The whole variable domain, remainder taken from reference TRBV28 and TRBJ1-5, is DVKVTQSSRYLVKRTGEKVFLECVQDMDHENMFWYRQDPGLGLRLIYFSYDVKMKEKGDIPEGYSVSREKKERFSLILESASTNQTSMYLCASSSAEVGGGQPQHFGDGTRLSIL.

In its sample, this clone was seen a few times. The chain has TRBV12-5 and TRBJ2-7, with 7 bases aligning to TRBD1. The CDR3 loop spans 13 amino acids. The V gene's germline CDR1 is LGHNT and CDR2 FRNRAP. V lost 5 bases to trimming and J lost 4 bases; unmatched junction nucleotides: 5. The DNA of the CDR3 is TGTGCTAGTGGTGGAGGACAGGTTTACGAGCAGTACTTC. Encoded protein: CASGGGQVYEQYF.

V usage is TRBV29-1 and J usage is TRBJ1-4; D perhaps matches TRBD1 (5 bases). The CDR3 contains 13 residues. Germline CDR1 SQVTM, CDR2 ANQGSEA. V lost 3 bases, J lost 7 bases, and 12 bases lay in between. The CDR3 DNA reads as TGCAGCGTTGAGGGCGGGGGTGGTGAAAAACTGTTTTTT. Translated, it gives CSVEGGGGEKLFF.

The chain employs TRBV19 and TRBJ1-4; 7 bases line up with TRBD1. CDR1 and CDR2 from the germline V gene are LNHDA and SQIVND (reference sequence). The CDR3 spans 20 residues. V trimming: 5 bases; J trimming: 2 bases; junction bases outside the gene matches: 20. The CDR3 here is CASSLGPGTASSYTNEKLFF. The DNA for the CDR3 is TGTGCCAGTAGTCTGGGCCCCGGGACAGCCTCCTCGTACACTAATGAAAAACTGTTTTTT.

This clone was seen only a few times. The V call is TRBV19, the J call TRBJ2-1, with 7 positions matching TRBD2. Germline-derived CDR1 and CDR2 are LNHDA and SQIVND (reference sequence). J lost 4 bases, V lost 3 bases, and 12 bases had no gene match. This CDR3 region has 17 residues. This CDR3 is CASSMGREAHQYNEQFF. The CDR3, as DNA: TGTGCCAGTAGTATGGGGAGGGAGGCCCACCAATACAATGAGCAGTTCTTC. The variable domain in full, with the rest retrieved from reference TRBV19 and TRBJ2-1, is DGGITQSPKYLFRKEGQNVTLSCEQNLNHDAMYWYRQDPGQGLRLIYYSQIVNDFQKGDIAEGYSVSREKKESFPLTVTSAQKNPTAFYLCASSMGREAHQYNEQFFGPGTRLTVL.

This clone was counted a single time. The DNA of the CDR3 is TGCGCCAGCATGCGGGAGGACTACGAGCAGTACTTC. Its translation: CASMREDYEQYF. The genes are TRBV5-1 and TRBJ2-7; TRBD2 agrees at 8 bases. This CDR3 has 12 residues. Looked up from germline, CDR1 is SGHRS and CDR2 is YFSETQ. Germline trimming cut 6 bases from V and 3 bases from J; bases unmatched to any gene: 2.

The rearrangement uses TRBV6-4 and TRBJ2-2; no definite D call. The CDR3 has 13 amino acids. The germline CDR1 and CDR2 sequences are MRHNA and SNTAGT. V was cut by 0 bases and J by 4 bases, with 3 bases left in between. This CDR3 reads CASSDSGTGELFF. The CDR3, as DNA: TGTGCCAGCAGTGACTCGGGCACCGGGGAGCTGTTTTTT.